Listed here is a single T cell receptor (beta chain). Just one base apart from a much larger clone, this may be a read error. Trimming shortened V by 8 bases and J by 4 bases, and 15 bases separated the two germline ends. The CDR3 covers 13 residues. Germline CDR1 and CDR2: SQVTM and ANQGSEA. Via MiXCR, TCRdb re-called the RT-PCR reads, giving one row per CDR3 protein. The table shows about 700,000 distinct CDR3 sequences, with approximately 14% occurring only once. The TCR comes from a female donor in good health, serving as a healthy control. Material: memory CD4+ T cells from blood. V gene TRBV29-1 combines with J gene TRBJ2-1, with a possible D match to TRBD2 (5 bases). CDR3 sequence reads: CSIRGTSYNEQFF. DNA for the CDR3: TGCAGCATTCGGGGTACTAGTTACAATGAGCAGTTCTTC.